This note documents a single T cell receptor beta chain sequence. The antigen is unknown. Germline V gene lookup returns CDR1 SGHNT and CDR2 YENEEA. The CDR3 extends over 14 amino acids. V was trimmed by 2 bases and J by 0 bases, leaving 8 bases between them. The sample is drawn from a study of cytomegalovirus exposure and HLA in healthy donors. The PCR was carried out with 60 Vbeta primers and 13 Jbeta primers. The table came from immunoSEQ multiplex PCR; TCRdb's copy has only in-frame clones and leaves some out. The sample yields around 150,000 clones, 60% to 85% seen once. Study observations and caveats: An Asian-associated ancestry cluster reportedly showed fewer N-insertions than the approximately 600-donor mean in a later analysis.

V and J are TRBV11-3 and TRBJ2-7, with D uncertain. Sequencing used PBMCs. The TCR originated in a woman in her 40s in good health and CMV-seronegative. The CDR3 sequence is CASSLNRASYEQYF. CDR3 sequence (DNA): TGTGCCAGCAGCTTAAACAGAGCCTCCTACGAGCAGTACTTC. The full variable domain, rest sourced from reference TRBV11-3 and TRBJ2-7, is EAGVVQSPRYKIIEKKQPVAFWCNPISGHNTLYWYLQNLGQGPELLIRYENEEAVDDSQLPKDRFSAERLKGVDSTLKIQPAELGDSAVYLCASSLNRASYEQYFGPGTRLTVT.